These 20 T cell receptor beta chains came from one sample sequenced in a study of blood T cell repertoires in COVID-19. Profiling relied on immunoSEQ multiplex PCR, and the TCRdb table lists in-frame clones only, not all of them. The sample has 200,000 to 250,000 clones; about 91% are singletons. The sample consisted of peripheral blood. All receptors derive from a woman between 35 and 50 years old with acute or convalescent COVID-19.

The CDR3: CASSLKGAGWADTQYF. The CDR3 nucleotides are TGTGCCAGCAGCCTCAAGGGGGCAGGTTGGGCAGATACGCAGTATTTT. The chain combines TRBV7-6 with TRBJ2-3; TRBD1 matches at 7 bases. There are 16 residues in the CDR3. J gave up 4 bases and V 5 bases, and 12 bases lay outside the gene matches. CDR1 and CDR2 from the germline V gene are SGHVS and FNYEAQ.

This clone was picked up one time. J is TRBJ2-3 and V is TRBV3-1 (or the pseudogene TRBV3-2), with TRBD1 matching over 9 bases. The CDR3 has 15 amino acids. Germline V gene lookup returns CDR1 LGHDT and CDR2 YNNKEL (reference sequence). J gave up 5 bases and V 4 bases, and 7 bases lay outside the gene matches. CDR3 amino acids: CASSRTGTGQDTQYF. In DNA, the CDR3 is TGTGCCAGCAGCCGAACCGGGACAGGGCAAGATACGCAGTATTTT.

The J gene is TRBJ1-6, the V gene TRBV19; 9 bases agree with TRBD1. Germline V gives CDR1 LNHDA, CDR2 SQIVND (reference sequence). V trimming: 4 bases; J trimming: 10 bases; junction bases outside the gene matches: 8. This CDR3 region has 15 residues. CDR3 in amino acids: CASSTSGQGNSPLHF. CDR3 nucleotide sequence: TGTGCCAGTAGTACCTCGGGACAGGGAAACTCACCCCTCCACTTT.

CDR3 bases: TGTGCCAGCAGTTTTGGAGCAGGGGGCTATGGCTACACCTTC. This sequence encodes CASSFGAGGYGYTF. This chain joins TRBV28 and TRBJ1-2, with TRBD1 identical over 7 bases. After removal of 3 bases from V and 4 bases from J, the junction contained 5 bases not matched to a gene. CDR3 length: 14 amino acids. Germline-derived CDR1 and CDR2 are MDHEN and SYDVKM.

This sequence joins TRBV12-3 or TRBV12-4 and TRBJ2-5; unclear D gene. The CDR3 runs 13 residues. Trimming pared 2 bases from V and 1 base from J, leaving 5 bases between. This CDR3 is CASSLIFQETQYF. CDR3 bases: TGTGCCAGCAGTTTAATATTCCAAGAGACCCAGTACTTC.

The chain recombines TRBV2 with TRBJ2-5; 8 bases are shared with TRBD1. There are 13 residues in the CDR3. Germline assignment: CDR1 SNHLY and CDR2 FYNNEI. V was clipped by 6 bases and J by 4 bases; unmatched bases: 4. In DNA form, the CDR3 reads TGTGCCAGCAGCGGGACAGGACTAGAGACCCAGTACTTC. Protein product: CASSGTGLETQYF.

This chain joins TRBV9 and TRBJ1-3; a possible D gene is TRBD1 (5 bases). Germline V lookup: CDR1 SGDLS, CDR2 YYNGEE. CDR3 length equals 14 residues. V lost 3 bases, J lost 2 bases, and 9 bases lay in between. CDR3 DNA: TGTGCCAGCAGCGACACAGGAGCTGGAAACACCATATATTTT. It yields the protein CASSDTGAGNTIYF.

The J gene is TRBJ2-7, the V gene TRBV18; weak D call: TRBD2 (6 bases). CDR1 and CDR2 (germline): KGHSH, LQKENI. The CDR3 is 17 residues long. V shed 5 bases and J shed 6 bases, with 26 bases lying between them. The DNA of the CDR3 is TGTGCCAGCTCAGCCGCCGCGGGGCCTGGGGCAGGGAGCGAGCAGTACGTC. It encodes CASSAAAGPGAGSEQYV.

The rearrangement uses TRBV9 and TRBJ1-2; D not resolved. Per germline, CDR1 SGDLS and CDR2 YYNGEE. Trimming stripped 0 bases from V and 8 bases from J, with 14 bases between. CDR3 length: 14 amino acids. CDR3 nucleotide sequence: TGTGCCAGCAGCGTAGAGGAGATCGAGAGGGGCTACACCTTC. This translates into CASSVEEIERGYTF. Combining the CDR3 with reference TRBV9 and TRBJ1-2 gives the whole variable domain DSGVTQTPKHLITATGQRVTLRCSPRSGDLSVYWYQQSLDQGLQFLIQYYNGEERAKGNILERFSAQQFPDLHSELNLSSLELGDSALYFCASSVEEIERGYTFGSGTRLTVV.

V usage is TRBV12-5 and J usage is TRBJ1-5; no reliable D call. Germline V gives CDR1 LGHNT, CDR2 FRNRAP. Trimming cost V 0 bases and J 0 bases, with 12 bases left between them. CDR3 length: 17 amino acids. The CDR3 nucleotides read TGTGCTAGTGGTTTGGTACTAACGGATTATAGCAATCAGCCCCAGCATTTT. Its translation: CASGLVLTDYSNQPQHF.

The V call is TRBV6-5, the J call TRBJ1-2, with D possibly matching TRBD1 (6 bases). Per germline, CDR1 MNHEY and CDR2 SVGAGI. The germline V and J ends were trimmed by 3 bases and 5 bases, with 19 bases remaining between them. There are 16 residues in the CDR3. CDR3 residues: CASSYSLTGSPYGYTF. The CDR3 coding sequence is TGTGCCAGCAGTTATTCCCTTACAGGGTCCCCTTATGGCTACACCTTC.

This clone has only a few counts. This chain joins TRBV3-1 (or the pseudogene TRBV3-2) and TRBJ2-3; 8 nucleotides match TRBD2. Germline CDR1 LGHDT, CDR2 YNNKEL (reference sequence). CDR3 length: 14 residues. V trimming: 6 bases; J trimming: 5 bases; junction bases outside the gene matches: 7. The CDR3 loop is CASSPGTRGDTQYF. CDR3 DNA: TGTGCCAGCAGTCCCGGGACTAGAGGAGATACGCAGTATTTT.

The chain carries TRBV6-5 and TRBJ1-1; tentatively, D is TRBD1 (5 bases). Germline V lookup: CDR1 MNHEY, CDR2 SVGAGI. Trimming left V 2 bases short and J 6 bases short, with 10 bases between. The CDR3 runs to 13 residues. The CDR3 region is CASSYGAASEAFF. The DNA for the CDR3 is TGTGCCAGCAGTTACGGGGCGGCATCTGAAGCTTTCTTT.

This clone was seen a handful of times. The chain joins TRBV5-4 to TRBJ1-6; 9 bases are shared with TRBD1. The V gene's germline CDR1 is SGHNT and CDR2 YYREEE (reference sequence). The CDR3 loop spans 14 amino acids. The ends lost 3 bases at V and 10 bases at J; junction bases unmatched: 5. In DNA, the CDR3 is TGTGCCAGCAGCTCGGGACAGGGTTGGTCACCCCTCCACTTT. Translated: CASSSGQGWSPLHF.

This chain links TRBV24-1 with TRBJ2-5; unclear D gene. The CDR3 totals 12 residues. Trimming removed 7 bases from V and 5 bases from J, with 10 bases in between. Germline loops: CDR1 KGHDR, CDR2 SFDVKD. CDR3 nucleotide sequence: TGTGCCACCAGCCGGTCCGGGGAGACCCAGTACTTC. This translates into CATSRSGETQYF.

This chain connects TRBV6-2 or TRBV6-3 to TRBJ2-7; 11 bases line up with TRBD2. This CDR3 has 16 amino acids. The J segment lost 0 bases and the V segment lost 5 bases, leaving 6 bases of the junction unmatched. Per the germline V gene, CDR1 is MNHEY and CDR2 is SVGEGT. DNA of the CDR3: TGTGCCAGCAGTAACCGACTAGCGGGGAGCTCCTACGAGCAGTACGTC. Translating it yields CASSNRLAGSSYEQYV.

This rearrangement joins TRBV6-5 to TRBJ1-1, with 8 bases fitting TRBD1. V shed 2 bases, J shed 5 bases, and the junction held 7 bases outside the gene matches. The CDR3 sequence is 15 residues long. CDR1 MNHEY and CDR2 SVGAGI come from the germline V gene. The CDR3 is CASSYHRGVMTEAFF. The CDR3 DNA reads TGTGCCAGCAGTTACCACAGGGGGGTTATGACTGAAGCTTTCTTT.

This clone was observed a few times. V usage is TRBV3-1 (or the pseudogene TRBV3-2) and J usage is TRBJ2-7, with D maybe TRBD1 (5 bases). Germline loops: CDR1 LGHDT, CDR2 YNNKEL (reference sequence). The CDR3 extends over 17 amino acids. V was clipped by 3 bases and J by 2 bases, with 20 bases between them. The CDR3 region is CASSQKPPGQGAYEQYV. In DNA form, the CDR3 reads TGTGCCAGCAGCCAGAAGCCCCCCGGGCAGGGCGCCTACGAGCAGTACGTC.

The J gene is TRBJ1-1, the V gene TRBV27, with D tentatively TRBD1 (5 bases). The germline V gene has CDR1 MNHEY and CDR2 SMNVEV (reference sequence). Trimming removed 5 bases from V and 5 bases from J, with 18 bases in between. The CDR3 contains 15 residues. CDR3 DNA: TGTGCCAGCAGTCGTCGTGGGGCTACGAGGACTGAAGCTTTCTTT. Its protein product is CASSRRGATRTEAFF.

The genes are TRBV5-8 and TRBJ1-1; a weak D match, TRBD1 (5 bases). Germline V gene lookup returns CDR1 SGHTS and CDR2 YDEGEE. The CDR3 is made up of 12 amino acids. Trimming left V 5 bases short and J 12 bases short, with 17 bases between. The CDR3 here is CASRGGRGLTFF. The DNA for the CDR3 is TGTGCCAGCAGGGGGGGGAGGGGACTTACTTTCTTT.